The 26 T cell receptor beta chains presented below share a single source sample, sequenced in a study of cytomegalovirus exposure and HLA in healthy donors. PCR used 60 Vbeta primers and 13 Jbeta primers. Assay used: immunoSEQ multiplex PCR; TCRdb lists only in-frame clones, some missing. Among approximately 150,000 clones listed, 61% were seen once. Sequencing input: PBMCs. Receptors originate from a male donor in good health and CMV-seronegative.

V usage is TRBV6-5 and J usage is TRBJ2-7, with D unclear. There are 15 residues in the CDR3. The ends were cut back, 2 bases at V and 0 bases at J, with 11 bases in the middle. Germline V gives CDR1 MNHEY, CDR2 SVGAGI. The CDR3 protein is CASSYGLLSSYEQYF. CDR3 nucleotides: TGTGCCAGCAGTTACGGTTTGCTGAGCTCCTACGAGCAGTACTTC.

This clone has more than one count but fewer than ten. The J gene is TRBJ1-4, the V gene TRBV5-5; D not resolved. The CDR3 has 14 residues. Between the trimmed V and J ends, which lost 2 bases and 6 bases, there was a span of 11 bases. Germline lookup yields CDR1 SGHKS and CDR2 YYEKEE (reference sequence). The CDR3 protein is CASSFASSDEKLFF. Written as DNA, the CDR3 is TGTGCCAGCAGCTTCGCCTCTTCAGATGAAAAACTGTTTTTT.

This chain connects TRBV30 to TRBJ1-2; D is unclear. The CDR3 totals 11 residues. Germline V gene data show CDR1 as GTSNPN and CDR2 as SVGIG (reference sequence). V lost 3 bases, J lost 1 base, and 3 bases lay in between. This CDR3 reads CAWRSNYGYTF. In nucleotides, the CDR3 is TGTGCCTGGAGGAGTAACTATGGCTACACCTTC.

V usage is TRBV6-6 and J usage is TRBJ2-1, with D perhaps TRBD2 (5 bases). The ends were cut back, 6 bases at V and 5 bases at J, with 8 bases in the middle. CDR3 length: 12 amino acids. Germline-derived CDR1 and CDR2 are MNHNY and SVGAGI (reference sequence). CDR3 sequence: CASRPGNNEQFF. The CDR3 coding sequence is TGTGCCAGCAGGCCGGGGAACAATGAGCAGTTCTTC.

The V and J genes are TRBV7-3 and TRBJ2-1; possibly TRBD2 for D (5 bases). This CDR3 is 14 amino acids long. Trimming stripped 5 bases from V and 3 bases from J, with 11 bases between. Germline V CDR1 and CDR2: SGHTA, FQGTGA. CDR3 nucleotide sequence: TGTGCCAGCAGCCAGGACTCCATCTACAATGAGCAGTTCTTC. This translates into CASSQDSIYNEQFF.

This chain links TRBV6-1 with TRBJ2-5; perhaps TRBD1 as D (5 bases). V lost 6 bases and J lost 2, with 16 bases in between. There are 15 residues in the CDR3. CDR1 MNHNS and CDR2 SASEGT come from the germline V gene. CDR3 in DNA: TGTGCCAGCAGCAACGGCCAGGGCTGGCAAGAGACCCAGTACTTC. It translates to CASSNGQGWQETQYF.

This clone was detected only a few times. The V gene is TRBV6-5, the J gene TRBJ2-3; D ambiguous. The CDR3 spans 11 residues. Between the trimmed V and J ends, which lost 8 bases and 10 bases, there was a span of 13 bases. CDR1 is MNHEY, CDR2 SVGAGI, per germline. As DNA, the CDR3 is TGTGCCAGCGGCGGCTCGACGGCGCAGTATTTT. Amino acids: CASGGSTAQYF.

The rearrangement uses TRBV30 and TRBJ1-2; TRBD1 agrees at 11 bases. Germline assignment: CDR1 GTSNPN and CDR2 SVGIG (reference sequence). The CDR3 consists of 14 residues. V was clipped by 4 bases and J by 5 bases; unmatched bases: 6. Here the CDR3 reads CAWTQGQGAYGYTF. In DNA, the CDR3 is TGTGCCTGGACCCAAGGACAGGGGGCGTATGGCTACACCTTC.

The chain joins TRBV19 to TRBJ1-5; D is uncertain. This CDR3 comprises 13 residues. Germline V lookup: CDR1 LNHDA, CDR2 SQIVND (reference sequence). Trimming stripped 7 bases from V and 6 bases from J, with 13 bases between. For the CDR3, the DNA is TGTGCCAGTACCCCCTTCCGGGGTCAGCCCCAGCATTTT. Its protein is CASTPFRGQPQHF. The full variable domain, rest sourced from reference TRBV19 and TRBJ1-5, is DGGITQSPKYLFRKEGQNVTLSCEQNLNHDAMYWYRQDPGQGLRLIYYSQIVNDFQKGDIAEGYSVSREKKESFPLTVTSAQKNPTAFYLCASTPFRGQPQHFGDGTRLSIL.

This clone was seen a single time. CDR3 bases: TGTGCCAGCAGTTTGATTCAGGGGGCCGGTGGCTACACCTTC. Translating gives CASSLIQGAGGYTF. The gene calls are TRBV28 and TRBJ1-2; 8 bases are shared with TRBD1. The J segment lost 7 bases and the V segment lost 3 bases, leaving 7 bases of the junction unmatched. The CDR3 has 14 amino acids. Germline V gene lookup returns CDR1 MDHEN and CDR2 SYDVKM.

The chain links TRBV7-9 to TRBJ1-5; TRBD1 might be the D (6 bases). CDR3 length: 16 amino acids. Germline loops: CDR1 SEHNR, CDR2 FQNEAQ (reference sequence). Trimming took off 1 base at V and 6 bases at J, with 16 bases between the two ends. The CDR3 sequence is CASSLVGRGKAQPQHF. The CDR3, as DNA: TGTGCCAGCAGCTTAGTGGGCAGGGGAAAGGCTCAGCCCCAGCATTTT.

This clone was observed a single time. The rearrangement links TRBV18 to TRBJ1-4, with 8 bases aligning to TRBD1. Germline-derived CDR1 and CDR2 are KGHSH and LQKENI. The CDR3 runs 15 residues. J gave up 2 bases and V 8 bases, and 7 bases lay outside the gene matches. CDR3 sequence (DNA): TGTGCCAGCCAAAATCGGACAGGGACTAATGAAAAACTGTTTTTT. Protein: CASQNRTGTNEKLFF.

There are a few counts of this clone. The chain employs TRBV15 and TRBJ2-1; 10 bases map to TRBD2. J lost 8 bases, V lost 1 base, and 5 bases had no gene match. Looked up from germline, CDR1 is LNHNV and CDR2 is YYDKDF (reference sequence). The CDR3 spans 15 residues. CDR3 amino acids: CATSRASGGGDEQFF. The CDR3 nucleotides read TGTGCCACCAGCAGAGCTAGCGGGGGAGGCGATGAGCAGTTCTTC.

A few counts support this clone. The chain uses TRBV6-5 and TRBJ2-1; 8 bases align to TRBD2. CDR3 length: 13 residues. The V and J ends lost 10 bases and 7 bases, in that order; junction bases with no gene match: 9. Germline V CDR1 and CDR2: MNHEY, SVGAGI. In DNA form, the CDR3 reads TGTGCCATCTCAGGACTAGCCGTAAATGAGCAGTTCTTC. Its translation: CAISGLAVNEQFF.

As to this clone: Germline and junction disagree at one end, which may indicate a read error. This rearrangement joins TRBV18 to TRBJ2-5, with 11 bases aligning to TRBD1. The CDR3 loop spans 16 amino acids. Germline assignment: CDR1 KGHSH and CDR2 LQKENI. The CDR3: CARSPGTGGGQETQYF. CDR3 DNA: TGTGCCCGCTCACCGGGGACAGGGGGAGGCCAAGAGACCCAGTACTTC.

CDR3 DNA: TGCGCCAGCAGCGATACCGGGACAGAGAATGAAAAACTGTTTTTT. Translated, it gives CASSDTGTENEKLFF. The chain recombines TRBV5-1 with TRBJ1-4; 7 bases are shared with TRBD1. The trim removed 4 bases at V and 5 bases at J, leaving 8 bases unmatched. This CDR3 has 15 residues. The germline gives CDR1 SGHRS, CDR2 YFSETQ.

This clone was detected only once. Here the CDR3 reads CASSPRDTPSTDTQYF. The CDR3 DNA reads as TGTGCCAGCTCACCACGGGACACCCCTAGCACAGATACGCAGTATTTT. The chain couples TRBV18 to TRBJ2-3, with D tentatively TRBD1 (6 bases). Trimming removed 1 base at V and 0 bases at J, with 11 bases between. The germline CDR1 and CDR2 sequences are KGHSH and LQKENI. This CDR3 is 16 amino acids long.

The rearrangement uses TRBV15 and TRBJ2-7; a possible D gene is TRBD1 (5 bases). The germline V and J ends were trimmed by 3 bases and 4 bases, with 25 bases remaining between them. Germline CDR1 reads LNHNV; CDR2 reads YYDKDF (reference sequence). This CDR3 is built from 18 residues. The CDR3 sequence is CATSSRLIRGDRFYEQYF. For the CDR3, the DNA is TGTGCCACCAGCAGCAGACTTATCCGCGGAGACAGATTTTACGAGCAGTACTTC.

The rearrangement joins TRBV6-4 to TRBJ2-1, with D perhaps TRBD1 (6 bases). The CDR3 has 20 residues. In germline, CDR1 is MRHNA, CDR2 SNTAGT. The V and J ends lost 1 base and 5 bases respectively, with 27 bases between them. CDR3 loop: CASSDYLPNPGQRQNNEQFF. CDR3 DNA: TGTGCCAGCAGTGACTACCTCCCCAACCCCGGACAGCGCCAAAACAATGAGCAGTTCTTC.

The genes are TRBV4-1 and TRBJ2-1; 7 bases agree with TRBD2. This CDR3 has 16 amino acids. Unmatched junction bases numbered 11, after V lost 3 bases and J lost 6 bases. Germline V CDR1 and CDR2: MGHRA, YSYEKL. CDR3 in DNA: TGCGCCAGCAGCCATGGGGCGGGGGACCCGGGCAATGAGCAGTTCTTC. Amino acid sequence: CASSHGAGDPGNEQFF.

The rearrangement links TRBV6-4 to TRBJ2-3; the match to TRBD2 covers 9 bases. J lost 2 bases, V lost 3 bases, and 6 bases had no gene match. This CDR3 has 16 amino acids. Germline CDR1 is MRHNA and CDR2 is SNTAGT. The CDR3 sequence: CASSEGRGGYTDTQYF. The CDR3 DNA reads TGTGCCAGCAGTGAAGGGCGGGGGGGATACACAGATACGCAGTATTTT.

In its sample, this clone was seen a few times. The J gene is TRBJ1-1, the V gene TRBV19; TRBD1 might be the D (6 bases). Trimming removed 10 bases from V and 6 bases from J, with 18 bases in between. Germline CDR1 and CDR2: LNHDA and SQIVND (reference sequence). This CDR3 has 13 residues. CDR3 region: CATNIQGKSEAFF. The CDR3 DNA reads as TGTGCCACCAACATACAGGGCAAATCTGAAGCTTTCTTT.

The CDR3: CASSMGQGSYGYTF. The CDR3 DNA sequence: TGTGCCAGCAGCATGGGACAGGGGAGCTATGGCTACACCTTC. The gene calls are TRBV5-6 and TRBJ1-2; TRBD1 matches 10 bases. The CDR3 runs 14 residues. Germline V gene data show CDR1 as SGHDT and CDR2 as YYEEEE. The junction had 4 bases not matched to a gene; V was cut back by 4 bases and J by 4 bases.

The chain employs TRBV7-8 and TRBJ1-2; TRBD1 matches 12 bases. CDR3 length: 16 residues. CDR1 and CDR2 from the germline V gene are SGHVS and FQNEAQ. V lost 1 base, J lost 8 bases, and 8 bases stayed unmatched. As DNA, the CDR3 is TGTGCCAGCAGCTTAGGCCTGGGACAGGGGGCGAGAGGCTACACCTTC. Translating it yields CASSLGLGQGARGYTF. The variable domain in full, with the rest retrieved from reference TRBV7-8 and TRBJ1-2, is GAGVSQSPRYKVAKRGQDVALRCDPISGHVSLFWYQQALGQGPEFLTYFQNEAQLDKSGLPSDRFFAERPEGSVSTLKIQRTQQEDSAVYLCASSLGLGQGARGYTFGSGTRLTVV.

V usage is TRBV5-4 and J usage is TRBJ2-5; D call uncertain. The CDR3 is 12 amino acids. Germline CDR1 and CDR2: SGHNT and YYREEE (reference sequence). V was cut by 0 bases and J by 5 bases, with 5 bases left in between. The CDR3 reads CASSLAGETQYF. In DNA, the CDR3 is TGTGCCAGCAGCTTGGCCGGGGAGACCCAGTACTTC.

This clone came up once. The chain links TRBV4-3 to TRBJ2-1; 13 positions agree with TRBD2. V was clipped by 0 bases and J by 11 bases; unmatched bases: 7. The CDR3 is 16 residues long. Per the germline V gene, CDR1 is LGHNA and CDR2 is YSLEER. CDR3: CASSQDAGLAGVKQFF. In DNA form, the CDR3 reads TGCGCCAGCAGCCAAGATGCCGGACTAGCGGGGGTGAAGCAGTTCTTC.